These 20 T cell receptor beta chains were all obtained from the same sample, sequenced in a study of cytomegalovirus exposure and HLA in healthy donors (dated by TCRdb to the late 2010s). The method behind the library was the immunoSEQ multiplex PCR assay. For the multiplex PCR, a mixture combining 60 forward primers for TCR Vbeta segments and 13 reverse primers for TCR Jbeta segments was used. Imported from immuneACCESS, the table was reduced by TCRdb to in-frame sequences with V and J called. These copies leave out some clones; in studies compared against another copy, an unresolved V gene accounts for under half, and the cause of the remainder is not known. For this sample the table gives more than 90,000 clones, of which approximately 76% were detected only once. Clones ranked in the top ten supply roughly 7.1% of the sample. Sequencing input: PBMCs. The receptors originated from a man between 35 and 55 years old in good health and CMV-seropositive.

This clone was picked up a small number of times. This chain links TRBV14 with TRBJ1-1; 7 positions agree with TRBD1. The CDR3 runs to 14 residues. Trimming removed 5 bases from V and 1 base from J; junction bases left unmatched: 4. The germline CDR1 and CDR2 sequences are SGHDN and FVKESK. The CDR3 protein is CASSATGRNTEAFF. Written as DNA, the CDR3 is TGTGCCAGCAGCGCGACAGGGCGGAACACTGAAGCTTTCTTT.

J is TRBJ2-3 and V is TRBV12-5, with D possibly TRBD1 on 6 matching bases. The V gene's germline CDR1 is LGHNT and CDR2 FRNRAP. The CDR3 is 14 residues long. With 6 bases removed from V and 2 bases from J, the gap between germline ends came to 12 bases. The CDR3 sequence is CASGTPGDTDTQYF. CDR3 nucleotide sequence: TGTGCTAGTGGCACCCCAGGGGACACAGATACGCAGTATTTT.

The table lists this clone with a count of one. The V call is TRBV4-1, the J call TRBJ1-4; 9 nucleotides align to TRBD1. Unmatched junction bases numbered 6, after V lost 6 bases and J lost 4 bases. This CDR3 spans 15 amino acids. Germline V gives CDR1 MGHRA, CDR2 YSYEKL. The CDR3 is CASSSRTGDNEKLFF. Written as DNA, the CDR3 is TGCGCCAGCAGTAGTCGGACAGGGGATAATGAAAAACTGTTTTTT.

V and J are TRBV9 and TRBJ1-4; 10 bases agree with TRBD1. The CDR3 spans 15 residues. Germline loops: CDR1 SGDLS, CDR2 YYNGEE. V shed 3 bases and J 8 bases; nucleotides not matched to a gene: 7. This chain's CDR3 is CASSGGQGGLEKLFF. CDR3 DNA sequence: TGTGCCAGCAGCGGCGGACAGGGGGGGCTGGAAAAACTGTTTTTT.

The chain has TRBV5-6 and TRBJ1-5; D not certain. The CDR3 consists of 13 residues. Between the trimmed V and J ends, which lost 0 bases and 4 bases, there was a span of 5 bases. CDR1 SGHDT and CDR2 YYEEEE come from the germline V gene. For the CDR3, the DNA is TGTGCCAGCAGCTTGGGCAGAAATCAGCCCCAGCATTTT. It specifies CASSLGRNQPQHF.

The gene calls are TRBV19 and TRBJ1-4; D may be TRBD1 (6 bases). V lost 6 bases to trimming and J lost 1 base, with 15 bases between them. The CDR3 covers 16 residues. Germline V CDR1 and CDR2: LNHDA, SQIVND (reference sequence). The chain's CDR3 is CASSSNGQLTNEKLFF. The CDR3, as DNA: TGTGCCAGTAGCTCTAACGGACAGTTAACTAATGAAAAACTGTTTTTT.

This clone has only one observation. The rearrangement links TRBV6-1 to TRBJ1-2; 10 nucleotides match TRBD1. From germline, CDR1 is MNHNS and CDR2 SASEGT. V gave up 3 bases and J gave up 8 bases; unmatched junction bases: 6. This CDR3 spans 14 amino acids. CDR3 DNA: TGTGCCAGCAGTGAGGGGACAGGGGTTTGGGGCTACACCTTC. Its translation is CASSEGTGVWGYTF.

This clone has just a few counts. The J gene is TRBJ2-5, the V gene TRBV7-9; a possible D gene is TRBD2 (5 bases). Germline CDR1 is SEHNR and CDR2 is FQNEAQ (reference sequence). The CDR3 loop spans 14 amino acids. V lost 5 bases, J lost 1 base, and 11 bases lay in between. The CDR3 reads CASSPERLQETQYF. In nucleotides, the CDR3 is TGTGCCAGCAGCCCCGAGCGGCTCCAAGAGACCCAGTACTTC. Using reference TRBV7-9 and TRBJ2-5 for the parts outside the CDR3, the full variable domain is DTGVSQNPRHKITKRGQNVTFRCDPISEHNRLYWYRQTLGQGPEFLTYFQNEAQLEKSRLLSDRFSAERPKGSFSTLEIQRTEQGDSAMYLCASSPERLQETQYFGPGTRLLVL.

V gene TRBV18 combines with J gene TRBJ1-2, with 8 positions matching TRBD1. This CDR3 has 15 amino acids. V lost 2 bases, J lost 1 base, and 3 bases stayed unmatched. CDR1 is KGHSH, CDR2 LQKENI, per germline. CDR3 residues: CASSPSGQVNYGYTF. Here the CDR3 DNA reads TGTGCCAGCTCACCATCGGGACAGGTTAACTATGGCTACACCTTC. Drawing the rest from reference TRBV18 and TRBJ1-2, the complete variable domain is NAGVMQNPRHLVRRRGQEARLRCSPMKGHSHVYWYRQLPEEGLKFMVYLQKENIIDESGMPKERFSAEFPKEGPSILRIQQVVRGDSAAYFCASSPSGQVNYGYTFGSGTRLTVV.

The CDR3 here is CASSEGVAAIAYNEQFF. The CDR3 DNA follows: TGTGCCAGCAGTGAAGGAGTAGCGGCTATAGCTTACAATGAGCAGTTCTTC. The chain uses TRBV6-1 and TRBJ2-1, with D perhaps matching TRBD2 (6 bases). CDR3 length: 17 residues. Trimming pared 1 base from V and 4 bases from J, leaving 17 bases between. Germline V gives CDR1 MNHNS, CDR2 SASEGT.

This chain links TRBV7-2 with TRBJ1-1, with no clear D. The germline CDR1 and CDR2 sequences are SGHTA and FQGNSA. Trimming pared 2 bases from V and 3 bases from J, leaving 13 bases between. The CDR3 runs to 15 residues. This chain's CDR3 is CASSLYAGVDTEAFF. CDR3 bases: TGTGCCAGCAGCTTATACGCAGGCGTGGACACTGAAGCTTTCTTT.

This clone has more than one count but fewer than ten. The chain uses TRBV4-1 and TRBJ2-5; TRBD1 is a possible D gene (6 bases). Germline-derived CDR1 and CDR2 are MGHRA and YSYEKL. Trimming pared 3 bases from V and 6 bases from J, leaving 14 bases between. The CDR3 loop spans 14 amino acids. CDR3 region: CASSQVQGGQTQYF. CDR3 nucleotides: TGCGCCAGCAGCCAGGTACAGGGTGGACAGACCCAGTACTTC.

J is TRBJ1-2 and V is TRBV6-1, with a tentative D call TRBD1 (5 bases). V lost 7 bases to trimming and J lost 6 bases, with 18 bases between them. Germline V lookup: CDR1 MNHNS, CDR2 SASEGT. The CDR3 covers 14 residues. This CDR3 reads CASNGGGGWDGYTF. CDR3 in DNA: TGTGCCAGCAACGGCGGGGGTGGATGGGATGGCTACACCTTC.

V and J are TRBV5-8 and TRBJ1-2; D uncertain. CDR1 is SGHTS and CDR2 is YDEGEE in the germline V gene. CDR3 length equals 14 residues. The V and J ends lost 4 bases and 4 bases respectively, with 14 bases between them. CDR3 loop: CASSPNHGLYGYTF. The CDR3 nucleotides are TGTGCCAGCAGCCCCAACCACGGACTCTATGGCTACACCTTC.

The V gene is TRBV4-2, the J gene TRBJ2-7; TRBD2 agrees at 14 bases. Trimming cost V 0 bases and J 3 bases; bases outside gene matches: 1. This CDR3 contains 16 residues. Germline values: CDR1 LGHNA, CDR2 YNFKEQ. The DNA of the CDR3 is TGTGCCAGCAGCCAAGAAGGGACTAGCGGGGGCTACGAGCAGTACTTC. Translating it yields CASSQEGTSGGYEQYF.

V usage is TRBV9 and J usage is TRBJ1-6; maybe TRBD1 (5 bases). Trimming removed 2 bases at V and 7 bases at J, with 7 bases between. Germline V lookup: CDR1 SGDLS, CDR2 YYNGEE. This CDR3 region has 13 residues. CDR3 region: CASSVDKNSPLHF. The CDR3 DNA reads as TGTGCCAGCAGCGTGGACAAGAATTCACCCCTCCACTTT.

V is TRBV9 and J is TRBJ2-3, with 12 nucleotides matching TRBD2. The CDR3 extends over 16 amino acids. Germline loops: CDR1 SGDLS, CDR2 YYNGEE. Trimming at V came to 4 bases and at J to 3 bases, leaving 6 bases not matched to a gene. The CDR3 DNA reads TGTGCCAGCAGCCCGAGGACTAGCGGGGAGACAGATACGCAGTATTTT. Translating gives CASSPRTSGETDTQYF.

This clone was picked up a small number of times. The junction does not match germline at one end; this may be a read error. This sequence joins TRBV7-7 and TRBJ2-3; 8 bases line up with TRBD2. The CDR3 is made up of 15 amino acids. Germline assignment: CDR1 SSHAT and CDR2 FNYEAQ (reference sequence). Here the CDR3 reads CASSLSVAGGDTQYF. CDR3 bases: TGTGCTAGCAGCTTAAGTGTGGCGGGAGGAGATACGCAGTATTTT. Looking up the rest from reference TRBV7-7 and TRBJ2-3 gives the full variable domain: GAGVSQSPRYKVTKRGQDVTLRCDPISSHATLYWYQQALGQGPEFLTYFNYEAQPDKSGLPSDRFSAERPEGSISTLTIQRTEQRDSAMYRCASSLSVAGGDTQYFGPGTRLTVL.

As for this clone: Without the conserved terminal phenylalanine or tryptophan, this CDR3 likely stems from a read error. V and J are TRBV29-1 and TRBJ2-7; a weak D match, TRBD1 (6 bases). V was trimmed by 6 bases and J by 3 bases, leaving 12 bases between them. The germline CDR1 and CDR2 sequences are SQVTM and ANQGSEA. This CDR3 contains 12 residues. The CDR3 is CSVMTGYYEQYL. For the CDR3, the DNA is TGCAGCGTAATGACAGGATACTACGAGCAGTACCTC.

This chain connects TRBV19 to TRBJ1-1; 10 bases fit TRBD1. The V gene's germline CDR1 is LNHDA and CDR2 SQIVND (reference sequence). With 4 bases clipped from V and 6 bases from J, the junction kept 8 bases outside the gene matches. The CDR3 is 15 amino acids. In DNA, the CDR3 is TGTGCCAGTAGTAGTGTCCGGACAGGGGGACCTGAAGCTTTCTTT. Translating it yields CASSSVRTGGPEAFF.